The text below deals with one T cell receptor beta chain. Its antigen is as yet unknown. The sample originates from a study of immune cell composition in non-small cell lung cancer. Whole-study context: Lung adenocarcinoma or squamous carcinoma made up most tumours.

The V gene lost 7 bases and the J gene lost 0 bases, with 1 base spanning the gap. Germline lookup yields CDR1 MNHNS and CDR2 SASEGT. The length of the CDR3 is 11 residues. Sequencing was performed with immunoSEQ multiplex PCR; in TCRdb, only in-frame clones are kept and a portion is missing. This table has about 4,800 clones, around 83% appearing once. Findings of the study overall: Clones >0.5% enriched in tumour were rarer in adenocarcinoma (approximately 33%) than squamous (roughly 80%).

This clonotype originated in a human donor with non-small cell lung cancer. The chain carries TRBV6-1 and TRBJ1-3; D not resolved. Sequenced input: lung tumor tissue. As DNA, the CDR3 is TGTGCCAGCACCTCTGGAAACACCATATATTTT. It specifies CASTSGNTIYF.